This T cell receptor (beta chain) was observed in a study of T cell repertoires in cytomegalovirus infection. Study summary: Well-studied HLA-B-restricted CMV epitopes were used in the study alongside recently identified HLA-C-restricted ones. Matching HLA type, along with CMV infection, was indicated by public TCR beta signatures. Study-wide results and caveats: The study found HLA-C-restricted CMV-specific TCR beta clonotypes dominating the ex vivo response.

Concerning this clonotype: Its antigen remains unidentified.

The junction had 4 bases not matched to a gene; V was cut back by 2 bases and J by 9 bases. Germline values: CDR1 MNHNY, CDR2 SVGAGI (reference sequence). The CDR3 sequence is 14 residues long. TCRdb reanalysed the reads using MiXCR and keeps one entry per CDR3 protein. The sample consists of approximately 470,000 distinct CDR3 sequences, about 42% of them appearing once. This clonotype was obtained from a human donor in good health (CMV status not recorded). Some clones in this sample may be carry-over from other donors' samples. The sample here was cultured PBMCs, taken from culture after CMV antigen stimulation. The chain recombines TRBV6-6 with TRBJ1-6; 7 bases match TRBD1. As DNA, the CDR3 is TGTGCCAGCAGTTACAGGGGGCCGGGTTCACCCCTCCACTTT. Its protein is CASSYRGPGSPLHF.